The 24 T cell receptor beta chains in this list originate from one sample, sequenced in a study of a mutant IDH1 vaccine in newly diagnosed glioma. Antigen specificity for these receptors is unknown. The assay was immunoSEQ multiplex PCR, and TCRdb's table has in-frame clones only and misses some. The table shows approximately 61,000 clones, with roughly four fifths occurring only once. Time point: week 35, safety follow-up. What each vaccine dose contained was 300 ug of mutant IDH1 20-mer peptide, accompanied by topical imiquimod. This specimen was PBMCs, taken from a glioma patient whose treatment included an IDH1 peptide vaccine. These receptors were taken from a man aged 35 to 55 with glioma.

The table lists this clone with a few counts. The chain carries TRBV28 and TRBJ2-7, with 7 bases that match TRBD2. The CDR3 has 13 residues. Germline V gives CDR1 MDHEN, CDR2 SYDVKM. J lost 4 bases, V lost 2 bases, and 2 bases had no gene match. CDR3 amino acids: CASSLERGYEQYF. DNA of the CDR3: TGTGCCAGCAGTTTAGAGCGGGGATACGAGCAGTACTTC. Looking up the rest from reference TRBV28 and TRBJ2-7 gives the full variable domain: DVKVTQSSRYLVKRTGEKVFLECVQDMDHENMFWYRQDPGLGLRLIYFSYDVKMKEKGDIPEGYSVSREKKERFSLILESASTNQTSMYLCASSLERGYEQYFGPGTRLTVT.

The genes are TRBV30 and TRBJ2-1; possibly TRBD1 or TRBD2 for D (5 bases each). The CDR3 runs to 16 residues. Trimming pared 3 bases from V and 0 bases from J, leaving 15 bases between. Germline-derived CDR1 and CDR2 are GTSNPN and SVGIG (reference sequence). The CDR3 DNA is TGTGCCTGGAGGGGGGACCACCAAAGCTCCTACAATGAGCAGTTCTTC. It yields the protein CAWRGDHQSSYNEQFF.

In its sample, this clone was seen once. This chain connects TRBV5-1 to TRBJ2-7, with D tentatively TRBD2 (5 bases). CDR1 SGHRS and CDR2 YFSETQ come from the germline V gene. The CDR3 spans 11 residues. Trimming cost V 0 bases and J 7 bases, with 5 bases left between them. CDR3 nucleotide sequence: TGCGCCAGCAGCTTGGGGGAGGAGCAGTACTTC. Encoded protein: CASSLGEEQYF.

The J gene is TRBJ1-5, the V gene TRBV14; D gene uncertain. Germline CDR1 reads SGHDN; CDR2 reads FVKESK. This CDR3 spans 15 amino acids. Trimming shortened V by 1 base and J by 0 bases, and 7 bases separated the two germline ends. The CDR3 nucleotides are TGTGCCAGCAGCCAAGGATTCGCTAGCAATCAGCCCCAGCATTTT. Translated: CASSQGFASNQPQHF.

The V gene is TRBV29-1, the J gene TRBJ1-5, with D unresolved. Germline V CDR1 and CDR2: SQVTM, ANQGSEA. Trimming pared 4 bases from V and 3 bases from J, leaving 10 bases between. CDR3 length: 13 residues. CDR3 in DNA: TGCAGCGTTGGGGGTGGGATCAATCAGCCCCAGCATTTT. This translates into CSVGGGINQPQHF.

V gene TRBV2 combines with J gene TRBJ2-7, with D possibly TRBD2 on 5 matching bases. The V end lost 10 bases, the J end lost 3 bases, and 13 bases lay between the germline ends. Germline lookup yields CDR1 SNHLY and CDR2 FYNNEI. The CDR3 is made up of 12 amino acids. Here the CDR3 DNA reads TGTGCCACCTCCCGGGGTGTCTACGAGCAGTACTTC. It is translated as CATSRGVYEQYF.

This chain connects TRBV9 to TRBJ2-1; D gene uncertain. The CDR3 extends over 14 amino acids. The germline gives CDR1 SGDLS, CDR2 YYNGEE. The V gene lost 0 bases and the J gene lost 6 bases, with 10 bases spanning the gap. The CDR3 region is CASSVDLARNEQFF. As DNA, the CDR3 is TGTGCCAGCAGCGTAGATCTGGCCCGCAATGAGCAGTTCTTC. Full variable domain (missing parts from reference TRBV9 and TRBJ2-1): DSGVTQTPKHLITATGQRVTLRCSPRSGDLSVYWYQQSLDQGLQFLIQYYNGEERAKGNILERFSAQQFPDLHSELNLSSLELGDSALYFCASSVDLARNEQFFGPGTRLTVL.

The rearrangement joins TRBV9 to TRBJ2-3; 13 bases fit TRBD2. Trimming at V came to 1 base and at J to 3 bases, leaving 8 bases not matched to a gene. Germline loops: CDR1 SGDLS, CDR2 YYNGEE. The CDR3 is made up of 18 amino acids. The CDR3 is CASSVRDRLAGGTDTQYF. The CDR3 coding sequence is TGTGCCAGCAGCGTAAGGGACCGACTAGCGGGAGGAACAGATACGCAGTATTTT. Supplemented by reference TRBV9 and TRBJ2-3, the full variable domain reads DSGVTQTPKHLITATGQRVTLRCSPRSGDLSVYWYQQSLDQGLQFLIQYYNGEERAKGNILERFSAQQFPDLHSELNLSSLELGDSALYFCASSVRDRLAGGTDTQYFGPGTRLTVL.

The genes are TRBV7-6 and TRBJ2-3; 10 bases line up with TRBD1. This CDR3 has 17 amino acids. J lost 2 bases, V lost 0 bases, and 5 bases had no gene match. Germline V gene lookup returns CDR1 SGHVS and CDR2 FNYEAQ. The CDR3 is CASSLAGTGASTDTQYF. The CDR3 DNA sequence: TGTGCCAGCAGCTTAGCGGGGACAGGGGCTTCCACAGATACGCAGTATTTT.

The rearrangement joins TRBV5-1 to TRBJ2-3; D gene uncertain. Germline V gene data show CDR1 as SGHRS and CDR2 as YFSETQ. Trimming took 0 bases from V and 3 from J, leaving 8 bases between them. This CDR3 has 14 amino acids. Here the CDR3 reads CASSLALGTDTQYF. In nucleotides, the CDR3 is TGCGCCAGCAGCTTGGCTCTAGGTACAGATACGCAGTATTTT.

This clone turned up a few times. The J gene is TRBJ1-4, the V gene TRBV18; TRBD1 matches at 8 bases. CDR3 length: 14 residues. Looked up from germline, CDR1 is KGHSH and CDR2 is LQKENI. V shed 5 bases and J 4 bases; nucleotides not matched to a gene: 3. CDR3 protein: CASSTGQDNEKLFF. The CDR3 DNA reads as TGTGCCAGCTCAACGGGACAGGATAATGAAAAACTGTTTTTT.

This chain connects TRBV7-2 to TRBJ2-1; 10 bases line up with TRBD2. This CDR3 is 16 amino acids long. J lost 7 bases, V lost 5 bases, and 11 bases had no gene match. Germline V gene data show CDR1 as SGHTA and CDR2 as FQGNSA. CDR3 region: CASSRTSGRAGNEQFF. CDR3 DNA: TGTGCCAGCAGCCGGACGAGCGGGAGGGCCGGAAATGAGCAGTTCTTC.

This chain uses TRBV2 with TRBJ2-7; D may match TRBD1 or TRBD2 (5 bases each). Germline CDR1 is SNHLY and CDR2 is FYNNEI. There are 15 residues in the CDR3. V lost 6 bases to trimming and J lost 3 bases, with 18 bases between them. Here the CDR3 DNA reads TGTGCCAGCAGACTCGGCCGGGACCGTAACTACGAGCAGTACTTC. Translation gives CASRLGRDRNYEQYF.

The rearrangement joins TRBV29-1 to TRBJ2-5, with 7 bases matching TRBD1. CDR1 is SQVTM, CDR2 ANQGSEA, per germline. V shed 7 bases and J 5 bases; nucleotides not matched to a gene: 13. This CDR3 is 14 amino acids long. The DNA of the CDR3 is TGCAGCGCCCAATTGAGGGGGACAGAGGAGACCCAGTACTTC. Protein sequence: CSAQLRGTEETQYF.

The V gene is TRBV5-4, the J gene TRBJ1-6, with TRBD1 matching 8 bases. This CDR3 is built from 15 residues. Germline assignment: CDR1 SGHNT and CDR2 YYREEE (reference sequence). Trimming cost V 4 bases and J 7 bases; bases outside gene matches: 7. The CDR3 is CASSPGTGVNSPLHF. The CDR3 DNA sequence: TGTGCCAGCAGCCCCGGGACAGGCGTCAATTCACCCCTCCACTTT.

The rearrangement uses TRBV5-1 and TRBJ2-3, with 7 nucleotides matching TRBD2. The length of the CDR3 is 16 residues. Germline V CDR1 and CDR2: SGHRS, YFSETQ. The ends lost 1 base at V and 7 bases at J; junction bases unmatched: 12. The CDR3 loop is CASSLCSGRDGNTQYF. In DNA, the CDR3 is TGCGCCAGCAGCTTGTGTAGCGGGCGTGACGGGAATACGCAGTATTTT. Using reference TRBV5-1 and TRBJ2-3 for the parts outside the CDR3, the full variable domain is KAGVTQTPRYLIKTRGQQVTLSCSPISGHRSVSWYQQTPGQGLQFLFEYFSETQRNKGNFPGRFSGRQFSNSRSEMNVSTLELGDSALYLCASSLCSGRDGNTQYFGPGTRLTVL.

This clone was picked up a small number of times. The J gene is TRBJ2-1, the V gene TRBV7-9; D unclear. Germline lookup yields CDR1 SEHNR and CDR2 FQNEAQ (reference sequence). Trimming removed 5 bases at V and 7 bases at J, with 24 bases between. CDR3 length: 17 residues. CDR3 sequence reads: CASSPLFRVTFWNEQFF. The CDR3 nucleotides read TGTGCCAGCAGCCCCCTCTTCCGGGTGACCTTTTGGAATGAGCAGTTCTTC.

This rearrangement joins TRBV28 to TRBJ1-1; D gene ambiguous. Trimming stripped 1 base from V and 6 bases from J, with 6 bases between. CDR1 is MDHEN and CDR2 is SYDVKM in the germline V gene. The CDR3 spans 12 residues. The chain's CDR3 is CASSLYMAEAFF. The CDR3 DNA sequence: TGTGCCAGCAGTTTATATATGGCTGAAGCTTTCTTT.

The chain joins TRBV18 to TRBJ2-2; 12 bases map to TRBD2. V lost 5 bases and J lost 7; bases outside the gene matches: 5. Germline V gene data show CDR1 as KGHSH and CDR2 as LQKENI. This CDR3 region has 15 residues. The DNA of the CDR3 is TGTGCCAGCTCATCCCGGACTAGCGGGATCGGGGAGCTGTTTTTT. Translating it yields CASSSRTSGIGELFF.

This chain connects TRBV10-3 to TRBJ1-4, with D unresolved. Trimming took 3 bases from V and 10 from J, leaving 24 bases between them. The CDR3 consists of 17 residues. Germline CDR1 is ENHRY and CDR2 is SYGVKD. The CDR3 loop reads CAISDPVLHLETRKLFF. The CDR3 nucleotides are TGTGCCATCAGTGACCCCGTTTTACACCTTGAAACTAGAAAACTGTTTTTT.

The chain combines TRBV4-3 with TRBJ2-1; the match to TRBD2 covers 7 bases. Per germline, CDR1 LGHNA and CDR2 YSLEER. This CDR3 spans 19 amino acids. J lost 0 bases, V lost 0 bases, and 11 bases had no gene match. For the CDR3, the DNA is TGCGCCAGCAGCCAAGACGTTGGAGGGCGGGAGTTCTCCTACAATGAGCAGTTCTTC. Its translation: CASSQDVGGREFSYNEQFF.

The V and J genes are TRBV7-2 and TRBJ2-2; tentative D call: TRBD1 (7 bases). The V end was cut by 5 bases, the J end by 4 bases, with 14 bases between. The CDR3 is 15 amino acids. The germline V gene encodes CDR1 SGHTA and CDR2 FQGNSA. The CDR3, as DNA: TGTGCCAGCAGCCCTGCGGGACAGACCACCGGGGAGCTGTTTTTT. Residues: CASSPAGQTTGELFF.

The gene calls are TRBV7-3 and TRBJ2-3; no definite D call. Trimming shortened V by 4 bases and J by 4 bases, and 18 bases separated the two germline ends. Germline-derived CDR1 and CDR2 are SGHTA and FQGTGA. The CDR3 is 16 residues long. CDR3 DNA: TGTGCCAGCAGCTACCAAGGCTCCGTAGCCGCAGATACGCAGTATTTT. Protein product: CASSYQGSVAADTQYF.

The chain's CDR3 is CASSLRPDAYEQYF. The CDR3 nucleotides are TGTGCCAGCAGCTTGCGGCCGGACGCCTACGAGCAGTACTTC. The V and J genes are TRBV5-5 and TRBJ2-5; no definite D call. The J call may be incorrect, as the DNA end agrees better with TRBJ2-7. The CDR3 consists of 14 residues. Germline V gene sequence: CDR1 SGHKS, CDR2 YYEKEE (reference sequence).